This entry concerns a single TCR beta chain. The sample belongs to a study of T cell changes during pregnancy in multiple sclerosis. Here immunoSEQ multiplex PCR was the method, and the copy in TCRdb shows in-frame clones only, minus some. The sample records tens of thousands of clones, around 90% being singletons. The germline V gene encodes CDR1 GTSNPN and CDR2 SVGIG (reference sequence). V was trimmed by 0 bases and J by 2 bases, leaving 11 bases between them. The CDR3 has 15 amino acids. The source was peripheral blood, collected after pregnancy. The gene calls are TRBV30 and TRBJ1-3, with D unresolved. This sequence was found in a female donor in good health, enrolled as a control in a pregnancy study. Here the CDR3 reads CAWSVEGGTGNTIYF. The CDR3 DNA is TGTGCCTGGAGTGTGGAGGGCGGCACTGGAAACACCATATATTTT.